This TCR beta chain was recorded in a study of long-term antiretroviral therapy in people with HIV. Study results and limitations: The study collected no data on ART adherence, viral resistance or therapy changes.

In the case of this clone: No antigen is known for it.

The run of the v3.0 immunoSEQ assay was at survey level. Repertoires were generated with immunoSEQ multiplex PCR, while TCRdb's copy carries only in-frame clones and drops some. The profile shows 20,000 to 30,000 clones, 86% of them singletons. The CDR3 length is 14 residues. The starting material was unsorted PBMCs, obtained approximately 2.6 years after starting antiretroviral therapy. The chain links TRBV21-1 to TRBJ1-2; TRBD1, the table's D call, lacks a check against the DNA. TRBV21-1 is annotated as a pseudogene. The TCR comes from a man in his forties or fifties with HIV. The CDR3: CASSTRGSGDGYTF. The CDR3 DNA sequence: TGTGCCAGCAGCACCAGGGGGTCGGGGGATGGCTACACCTTC.